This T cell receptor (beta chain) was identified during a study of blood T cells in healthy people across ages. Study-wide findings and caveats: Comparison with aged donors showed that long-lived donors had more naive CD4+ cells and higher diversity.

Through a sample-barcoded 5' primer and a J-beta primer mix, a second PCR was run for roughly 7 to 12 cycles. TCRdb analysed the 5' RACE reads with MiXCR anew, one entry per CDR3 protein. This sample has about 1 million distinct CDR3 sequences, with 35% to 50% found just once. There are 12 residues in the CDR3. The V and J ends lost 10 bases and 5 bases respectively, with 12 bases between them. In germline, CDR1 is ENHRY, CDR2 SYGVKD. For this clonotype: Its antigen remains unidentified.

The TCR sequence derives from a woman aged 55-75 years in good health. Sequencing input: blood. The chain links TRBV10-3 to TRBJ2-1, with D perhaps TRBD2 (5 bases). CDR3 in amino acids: CATSQGDNEQFF. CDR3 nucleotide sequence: TGTGCCACTAGCCAAGGCGACAATGAGCAGTTCTTC.